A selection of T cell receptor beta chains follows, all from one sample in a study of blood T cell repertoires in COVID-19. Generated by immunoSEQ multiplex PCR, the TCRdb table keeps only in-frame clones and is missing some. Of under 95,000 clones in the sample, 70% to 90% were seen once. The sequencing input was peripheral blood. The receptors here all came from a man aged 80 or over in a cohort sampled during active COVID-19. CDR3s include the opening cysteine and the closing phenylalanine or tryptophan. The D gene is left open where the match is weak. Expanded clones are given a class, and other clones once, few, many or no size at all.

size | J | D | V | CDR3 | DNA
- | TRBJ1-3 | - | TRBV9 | CASSVGLSGNTIYF | TGTGCCAGCAGCGTAGGGCTCTCTGGAAACACCATATATTTT
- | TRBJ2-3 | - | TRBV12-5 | CASGARGAGDTQYF | TGTGCTAGTGGAGCTCGGGGGGCGGGAGATACGCAGTATTTT
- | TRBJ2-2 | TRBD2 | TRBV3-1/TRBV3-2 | CASSQGLADWELFF | TGTGCCAGCAGCCAAGGACTAGCGGACTGGGAGCTGTTTTTT
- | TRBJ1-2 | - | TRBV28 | CASNRTPNYGYTF | TGTGCCAGCAACAGGACCCCTAACTATGGCTACACCTTC
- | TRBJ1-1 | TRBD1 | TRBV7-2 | CASSDRGRTEAFF | TGTGCCAGCAGCGACAGGGGTCGAACTGAAGCTTTCTTT
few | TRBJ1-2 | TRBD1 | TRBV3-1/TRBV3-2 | CASSTGQGGYTF | TGTGCCAGCAGCACCGGACAGGGCGGCTACACCTTC
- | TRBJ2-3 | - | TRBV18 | CASSPRALEGTDTQYF | TGTGCCAGCTCACCCAGGGCGCTCGAGGGCACAGATACGCAGTATTTT
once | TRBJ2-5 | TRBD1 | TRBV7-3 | CASSFGRGRDQETQYF | TGTGCCAGCAGCTTTGGCAGGGGGCGCGATCAAGAGACCCAGTACTTC
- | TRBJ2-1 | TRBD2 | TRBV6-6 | CASSPMGGGANYNEQFF | TGTGCCAGCAGTCCCATGGGCGGGGGGGCAAACTACAATGAGCAGTTCTTC
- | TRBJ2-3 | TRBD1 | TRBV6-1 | CASSELTGGLTDTQYF | TGTGCCAGCAGTGAACTGACAGGGGGACTAACAGATACGCAGTATTTT
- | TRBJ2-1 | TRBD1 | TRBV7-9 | CASSLVGTDNEQFF | TGTGCCAGCAGCTTAGTAGGGACAGACAATGAGCAGTTCTTC
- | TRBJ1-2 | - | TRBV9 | CASSVAGWSYGYTF | TGTGCCAGCAGCGTTGCAGGGTGGAGCTATGGCTACACCTTC
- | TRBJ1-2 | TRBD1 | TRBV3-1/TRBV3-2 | CASSRDRAYGYTF | TGTGCCAGCAGTCGGGACAGAGCATATGGCTACACCTTC
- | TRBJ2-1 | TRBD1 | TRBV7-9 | CASSLAAGWGQSSYNEQFF | TGTGCCAGCAGCTTAGCGGCCGGTTGGGGACAGAGCTCCTACAATGAGCAGTTCTTC
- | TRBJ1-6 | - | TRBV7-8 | CASESQGPYNSPLHF | TGTGCCAGCGAATCACAGGGCCCCTATAATTCACCCCTCCACTTT
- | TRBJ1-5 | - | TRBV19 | CASSIDPGGPSQQPQHF | TGTGCCAGTAGTATAGATCCGGGTGGCCCGAGTCAACAGCCCCAGCATTTT
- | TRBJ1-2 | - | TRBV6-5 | CASSIEGGRGYTF | TGTGCCAGCAGTATCGAAGGGGGTCGTGGCTACACCTTC
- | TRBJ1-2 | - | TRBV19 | CASRTTQGLGYTF | TGTGCCAGTAGGACCACTCAGGGTTTGGGCTACACCTTC
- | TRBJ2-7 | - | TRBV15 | CATSRDRAGGYEQYF | TGTGCCACCAGCAGAGATAGGGCAGGGGGGTACGAGCAGTACTTC
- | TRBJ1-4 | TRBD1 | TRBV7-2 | CASSGRQGNEKLFF | TGTGCCAGCAGCGGCAGACAGGGCAATGAAAAACTGTTTTTT
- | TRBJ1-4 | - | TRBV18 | CASSPRGPKSTNEKLFF | TGTGCCAGCTCACCACGGGGCCCCAAGTCAACTAATGAAAAACTGTTTTTT
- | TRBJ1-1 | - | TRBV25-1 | CASREDSNIVSEAFF | TGTGCCAGCAGGGAGGACAGCAACATCGTTTCTGAAGCTTTCTTT
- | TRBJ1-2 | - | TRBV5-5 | CASSLDQVSGYTF | TGTGCCAGCAGCTTGGACCAGGTCTCTGGCTACACCTTC
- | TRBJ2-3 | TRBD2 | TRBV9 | CASSPGRYTDTQYF | TGTGCCAGCAGCCCCGGGAGGTACACAGATACGCAGTATTTT
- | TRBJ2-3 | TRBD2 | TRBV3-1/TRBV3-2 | CASSQDYLLAGSGTDTQYF | TGTGCCAGCAGCCAAGATTACCTCCTAGCGGGGTCTGGCACAGATACGCAGTATTTT
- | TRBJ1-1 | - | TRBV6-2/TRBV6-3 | CASSYRGGTEAFF | TGTGCCAGCAGTTACAGGGGTGGTACTGAAGCTTTCTTT
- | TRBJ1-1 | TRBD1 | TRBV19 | CASRALGQSNTEAFF | TGTGCCAGTAGAGCCTTGGGACAGTCGAACACTGAAGCTTTCTTT
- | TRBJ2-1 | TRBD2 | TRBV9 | CASTSSGDSYNEQFF | TGTGCCAGCACCAGTAGCGGGGATTCCTACAATGAGCAGTTCTTC
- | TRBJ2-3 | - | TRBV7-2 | CASSPGQPSVTQYF | TGTGCCAGCAGCCCCGGACAGCCCTCAGTTACGCAGTATTTT
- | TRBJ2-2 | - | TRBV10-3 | CAISVGAPGELFF | TGTGCCATCAGTGTAGGGGCACCCGGGGAGCTGTTTTTT
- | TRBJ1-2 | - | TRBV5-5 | CASSLDPLNYGYTF | TGTGCCAGCAGCTTGGATCCTCTTAACTATGGCTACACCTTC
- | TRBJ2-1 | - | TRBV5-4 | CASSLVRGDDEQFF | TGTGCCAGCAGCTTGGTCAGGGGAGATGATGAGCAGTTCTTC
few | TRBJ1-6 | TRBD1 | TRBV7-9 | CASSPGTDNSPLHF | TGTGCCAGCAGCCCTGGGACAGATAATTCACCCCTCCACTTT
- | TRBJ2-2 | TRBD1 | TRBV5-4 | CASSFPGTGNTGELFF | TGTGCCAGCAGCTTCCCCGGGACAGGGAACACCGGGGAGCTGTTTTTT
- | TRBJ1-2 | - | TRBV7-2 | CASSPGQGYGYTF | TGTGCCAGCAGCCCTGGGCAGGGCTATGGCTACACCTTC
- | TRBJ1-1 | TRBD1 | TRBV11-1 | CASSLEPRGALQAFF | TGTGCCAGCAGCTTAGAACCCAGGGGGGCCCTTCAAGCTTTCTTT
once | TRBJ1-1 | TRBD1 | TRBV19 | CASSEGTGRVMNTEAFF | TGTGCCAGTAGCGAAGGGACAGGGCGGGTAATGAACACTGAAGCTTTCTTT
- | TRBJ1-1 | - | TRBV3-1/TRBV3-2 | CASSQGGGGLEAFF | TGTGCCAGCAGCCAAGGAGGGGGGGGCCTTGAAGCTTTCTTT
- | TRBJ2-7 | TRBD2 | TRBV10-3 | CAISESTSGGALEQYF | TGTGCCATCAGTGAGTCGACTAGCGGGGGGGCTCTCGAGCAGTACTTC
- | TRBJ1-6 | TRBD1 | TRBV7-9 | CASSRAGQGVSPLHF | TGTGCCAGCAGCAGAGCGGGACAGGGGGTTTCACCCCTCCACTTT
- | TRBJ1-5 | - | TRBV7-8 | CASSLVGLGLGDQPQHF | TGTGCCAGCAGCTTAGTAGGATTGGGGCTCGGCGATCAGCCCCAGCATTTT
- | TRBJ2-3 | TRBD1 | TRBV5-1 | CASSPGTGSTDTQYF | TGCGCCAGCAGTCCCGGGACAGGGAGCACAGATACGCAGTATTTT
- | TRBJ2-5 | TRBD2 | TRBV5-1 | CASSMTSGAKTQYF | TGCGCCAGCAGCATGACTAGCGGGGCGAAGACCCAGTACTTC
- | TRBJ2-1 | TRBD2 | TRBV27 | CASSSTSGVSYNEQFF | TGTGCCAGCAGTTCGACTAGCGGGGTGTCCTACAATGAGCAGTTCTTC
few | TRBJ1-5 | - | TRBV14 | CASSSMAGNQPQHF | TGTGCCAGCAGTTCTATGGCAGGGAATCAGCCCCAGCATTTT
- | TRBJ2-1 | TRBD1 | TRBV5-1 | CASSSVVRQGAEQFF | TGCGCCAGCAGCTCGGTGGTGCGACAGGGGGCTGAGCAGTTCTTC